A selection of T cell receptor beta chains follows, all from one sample in a study of cytomegalovirus exposure and HLA in healthy donors. TCRdb's copy holds only in-frame clones and misses some; the assay was immunoSEQ multiplex PCR. The sample gives roughly 100,000 clones, about two thirds of which show up once; about 15% is in the top ten. Sequencing input: PBMCs. Every receptor here comes from a woman aged 50 to 60 in good health and CMV-seropositive. CDR3s include the opening cysteine and the closing phenylalanine or tryptophan. Fields, in order: J gene, V gene, clone size, D gene, CDR3 protein, CDR3 DNA. A D gene is named only where the DNA matches it firmly. Where a row states a size, it is once, few, many or the class of an expanded clone; other rows omit it.

J gene: TRBJ2-1
V gene: TRBV6-4
clone size: -
D gene: -
CDR3 protein: CASSAYPGRGEQFF
CDR3 DNA: TGTGCCAGCAGTGCTTATCCGGGGAGAGGTGAGCAGTTCTTC

J gene: TRBJ1-6
V gene: TRBV27
clone size: -
D gene: -
CDR3 protein: CASRSIGDTLDSLNSPLHF
CDR3 DNA: TGTGCCAGCAGGTCCATTGGGGACACCCTGGACTCCCTTAATTCACCCCTCCACTTT

J gene: TRBJ2-2
V gene: TRBV6-1
clone size: -
D gene: -
CDR3 protein: CAAPLGRGAGELFF
CDR3 DNA: TGTGCCGCCCCTCTGGGTAGGGGTGCCGGGGAGCTGTTTTTT

J gene: TRBJ1-3
V gene: TRBV4-1
clone size: once
D gene: TRBD1
CDR3 protein: CASSQERSRDRSVFSGNTIYF
CDR3 DNA: TGCGCCAGCAGCCAAGAACGAAGCCGGGACAGGAGCGTATTCTCTGGAAACACCATATATTTT

J gene: TRBJ2-3
V gene: TRBV11-2
clone size: -
D gene: -
CDR3 protein: CASSLDLATSTDTQYF
CDR3 DNA: TGTGCCAGCAGCTTAGACCTAGCTACTAGCACAGATACGCAGTATTTT

J gene: TRBJ2-5
V gene: TRBV5-4
clone size: once
D gene: TRBD2
CDR3 protein: CASSLGGLAEQETQYF
CDR3 DNA: TGTGCCAGCAGCTTGGGTGGACTAGCGGAACAAGAGACCCAGTACTTC

J gene: TRBJ1-3
V gene: TRBV11-1
clone size: once
D gene: -
CDR3 protein: CASSSSSIRGNTIYF
CDR3 DNA: TGTGCCAGCAGCTCCTCCTCTATACGTGGAAACACCATATATTTT

J gene: TRBJ2-3
V gene: TRBV5-3
clone size: -
D gene: -
CDR3 protein: CARSLQTGDCLPRTDTQYF
CDR3 DNA: TGTGCCAGAAGCTTACAGACAGGAGACTGCTTACCCCGCACAGATACGCAGTATTTT

J gene: TRBJ2-5
V gene: TRBV7-6
clone size: -
D gene: -
CDR3 protein: CASSSPLQVRQETQYF
CDR3 DNA: TGTGCCAGCAGCTCTCCCCTACAGGTCCGCCAAGAGACCCAGTACTTC

J gene: TRBJ2-7
V gene: TRBV19
clone size: -
D gene: TRBD1
CDR3 protein: CASSTGQGMLWEQYF
CDR3 DNA: TGTGCCAGTAGTACAGGACAGGGTATGTTGTGGGAGCAGTACTTC

J gene: TRBJ2-2
V gene: TRBV5-4
clone size: -
D gene: -
CDR3 protein: CASRTPETGELFF
CDR3 DNA: TGTGCCAGCAGGACTCCTGAGACCGGGGAGCTGTTTTTT

J gene: TRBJ1-6
V gene: TRBV5-8
clone size: few
D gene: -
CDR3 protein: CASSFQAIYNSPLHF
CDR3 DNA: TGTGCCAGCAGCTTCCAGGCGATCTATAATTCACCCCTCCACTTT

J gene: TRBJ2-7
V gene: TRBV6-1
clone size: few
D gene: -
CDR3 protein: CASQLQRSYEQYF
CDR3 DNA: TGTGCCAGCCAACTACAAAGATCCTACGAGCAGTACTTC

J gene: TRBJ2-7
V gene: TRBV19
clone size: -
D gene: TRBD2
CDR3 protein: CASSTTSGSYEQYF
CDR3 DNA: TGTGCCAGTAGTACGACTAGCGGGAGCTACGAGCAGTACTTC

J gene: TRBJ2-3
V gene: TRBV5-5
clone size: -
D gene: TRBD2
CDR3 protein: CASSLAGGWALDTQYF
CDR3 DNA: TGTGCCAGCAGCTTGGCGGGAGGGTGGGCCTTAGATACGCAGTATTTT

J gene: TRBJ2-3
V gene: TRBV5-1
clone size: -
D gene: TRBD2
CDR3 protein: CASSRRVGTSGSDTQYF
CDR3 DNA: TGCGCCAGCAGTCGGCGCGTTGGGACTAGCGGGAGCGATACGCAGTATTTT

J gene: TRBJ2-1
V gene: TRBV7-7
clone size: -
D gene: TRBD2
CDR3 protein: CASSPTGTSGRNEQFF
CDR3 DNA: TGTGCCAGCAGTCCGACCGGGACTAGCGGGAGGAATGAGCAGTTCTTC

J gene: TRBJ1-1
V gene: TRBV10-3
clone size: -
D gene: -
CDR3 protein: CAIRVTAENTEAFF
CDR3 DNA: TGTGCCATCAGAGTAACAGCAGAGAACACTGAAGCTTTCTTT

J gene: TRBJ1-6
V gene: TRBV4-3
clone size: -
D gene: -
CDR3 protein: CASSQFLVRMNSPLHF
CDR3 DNA: TGCGCCAGCAGCCAATTTCTTGTCAGGATGAATTCACCCCTCCACTTT

J gene: TRBJ1-4
V gene: TRBV7-9
clone size: -
D gene: TRBD1
CDR3 protein: CASSLMGQGGTNEKLFF
CDR3 DNA: TGTGCCAGCAGCTTAATGGGACAGGGGGGAACTAATGAAAAACTGTTTTTT

J gene: TRBJ2-4
V gene: TRBV7-9
clone size: -
D gene: -
CDR3 protein: CSSSLALGADDIQYF
CDR3 DNA: TGTTCCAGCAGCTTAGCGCTGGGGGCCGACGACATTCAGTACTTC

J gene: TRBJ2-1
V gene: TRBV7-3
clone size: -
D gene: TRBD2
CDR3 protein: CASSPRGREGKFF
CDR3 DNA: TGTGCCAGCAGTCCCCGGGGTCGGGAGGGCAAGTTCTTC